This T cell receptor (beta chain) was documented in a study of Ad26.COV2.S vaccination and SARS-CoV-2 variants. About the research overall: The study gave Ad26.COV2.S intramuscularly, once or twice 56 days apart.

Repertoires were generated with immunoSEQ multiplex PCR, while TCRdb's copy carries only in-frame clones and drops some. The sample holds 300,000 to 500,000 clones, less than 90% seen once. The CDR3 covers 16 residues. Trimming left V 3 bases short and J 0 bases short, with 12 bases between. Looked up from germline, CDR1 is MNHEY and CDR2 is SVGAGI. Treatment given: 15 to 20 received Ad26.COV2.S at low or high dose, single or two shots; 5 received placebo; per-sample allocation not given. Sampling was done on day 63 after the first vaccine or placebo injection. Aged 18-55 years, donor was enrolled in Boston in the early 2020s.

Sequencing used peripheral blood, obtained in a trial of Ad26.COV2.S vaccine versus placebo. The chain employs TRBV6-5 and TRBJ1-3; perhaps TRBD1 as D (5 bases). This clonotype was sampled from a person aged 18-65 years who received the Ad26.COV2.S COVID-19 vaccine or a placebo. The CDR3, as DNA: TGTGCCAGCAGTTATGGGGCCGGATACTCTGGAAACACCATATATTTT. Residues: CASSYGAGYSGNTIYF.